The 21 T cell receptor beta chains reported below all come from one sample, sequenced in a study of cytomegalovirus exposure and HLA in healthy donors. This PCR relied on a set of 60 Vbeta primers and 13 Jbeta primers. Profiled with immunoSEQ multiplex PCR; TCRdb holds only in-frame clones, not every one. The sample totals approximately 100,000 clones; its top ten clones hold about 0.59%. The specimen sequenced was PBMCs. Receptors originate from a man aged 50 to 60 in good health and CMV-seronegative.

The chain uses TRBV14 and TRBJ2-5, with 11 bases lining up with TRBD2. J lost 4 bases, V lost 6 bases, and 7 bases had no gene match. Looked up from germline, CDR1 is SGHDN and CDR2 is FVKESK. The CDR3 has 15 residues. CDR3 loop: CASRSTSGSGETQYF. DNA of the CDR3: TGTGCCAGCAGGAGTACTAGCGGGAGTGGAGAGACCCAGTACTTC.

The V and J genes are TRBV4-3 and TRBJ1-5; D remains ambiguous. Per germline, CDR1 LGHNA and CDR2 YSLEER. The CDR3 length is 17 residues. V dropped 0 bases and J dropped 0 bases, with 12 bases sitting between them. CDR3 in amino acids: CASSQEVTLYSNQPQHF. Here the CDR3 DNA reads TGCGCCAGCAGCCAAGAAGTAACTCTATATAGCAATCAGCCCCAGCATTTT.

The V and J genes are TRBV6-6 and TRBJ1-4, with TRBD1 as a possible D gene (5 bases). V lost 10 bases, J lost 7 bases, and 19 bases lay in between. CDR1 MNHNY and CDR2 SVGAGI come from the germline V gene (reference sequence). The CDR3 runs to 14 residues. The CDR3 DNA reads as TGTGCCACCGCCCAGGGAGGCCGTGGTGAAAAACTGTTTTTT. This translates into CATAQGGRGEKLFF.

This rearrangement joins TRBV19 to TRBJ1-1; the match to TRBD1 covers 7 bases. Germline trimming cut 3 bases from V and 3 bases from J; bases unmatched to any gene: 7. Germline V gene lookup returns CDR1 LNHDA and CDR2 SQIVND (reference sequence). The CDR3 covers 15 residues. The CDR3 spells CASSIRDGQDTEAFF. In DNA, the CDR3 is TGTGCCAGTAGTATTAGGGACGGACAGGACACTGAAGCTTTCTTT.

The CDR3 sequence is CASSAGAAETQYF. The CDR3 bases are TGCGCCAGCAGTGCGGGGGCTGCAGAGACCCAGTACTTC. The rearrangement joins TRBV5-1 to TRBJ2-5, with a weak D call TRBD2 (7 bases). This CDR3 comprises 13 residues. Trimming shortened V by 5 bases and J by 4 bases, and 12 bases separated the two germline ends. Germline V gives CDR1 SGHRS, CDR2 YFSETQ.

V and J are TRBV10-2 and TRBJ2-7; TRBD1 matches at 9 bases. J gave up 6 bases and V 6 bases, and 6 bases lay outside the gene matches. The CDR3 is 13 residues long. The germline V gene has CDR1 WSHSY and CDR2 SAAADI. This chain's CDR3 is CASRPGQGREQYF. CDR3 bases: TGCGCCAGCAGACCGGGACAGGGACGCGAGCAGTACTTC.

V is TRBV27 and J is TRBJ2-7, with TRBD2 as a possible D gene (7 bases). CDR3 size: 16 residues. The V end lost 5 bases, the J end lost 1 base, and 18 bases lay between the germline ends. The germline V gene encodes CDR1 MNHEY and CDR2 SMNVEV (reference sequence). The CDR3 DNA reads as TGTGCCAGCAGTCCCCGAGGGGGAGGGCCATCCTACGAGCAGTACTTC. Its translation is CASSPRGGGPSYEQYF.

CDR3 in DNA: TGTGCCAGCAGCTCGCTGCGGGGACCGAGCAATCAGCCCCAGCATTTT. Amino acid sequence: CASSSLRGPSNQPQHF. The rearrangement joins TRBV7-8 to TRBJ1-5, with D possibly matching TRBD1 (5 bases). The V gene lost 4 bases and the J gene lost 1 base, with 14 bases spanning the gap. Germline CDR1 SGHVS, CDR2 FQNEAQ. The CDR3 has 16 amino acids.

The chain has TRBV27 and TRBJ1-1, with D possibly being TRBD1 (5 bases). Per germline, CDR1 MNHEY and CDR2 SMNVEV (reference sequence). This CDR3 spans 13 amino acids. V was shortened by 5 bases and J by 1 base, with 8 bases between the two germline ends. The CDR3 loop reads CASSGQTNTEAFF. CDR3 nucleotides: TGTGCCAGCAGTGGACAAACGAACACTGAAGCTTTCTTT.

The chain carries TRBV10-3 and TRBJ1-6, with a tentative D call TRBD1 (5 bases). V gave up 4 bases and J gave up 9 bases, with 22 bases separating them. Germline V gene lookup returns CDR1 ENHRY and CDR2 SYGVKD. The CDR3 is made up of 17 amino acids. As DNA, the CDR3 is TGTGCCATCAGTGGTGACGGGCCCTCCAGCCAGGGTTCACCCCTCCACTTT. Translating it yields CAISGDGPSSQGSPLHF.

For the CDR3, the DNA is TGTGCCAGCAGCTACGGGAGTCCGGTGTTCAATGAGCAGTTCTTC. Protein: CASSYGSPVFNEQFF. The rearrangement links TRBV7-6 to TRBJ2-1, with D possibly being TRBD2 (6 bases). Germline values: CDR1 SGHVS, CDR2 FNYEAQ. With 4 bases removed from V and 6 bases from J, the gap between germline ends came to 16 bases. The CDR3 runs 15 residues.

CDR3 loop: CATSRDHSQGYEQFF. The CDR3 DNA follows: TGTGCCACCAGCAGAGATCATTCGCAGGGTTATGAGCAGTTCTTC. This chain uses TRBV15 with TRBJ2-1; a weak D match, TRBD1 (5 bases). The CDR3 totals 15 residues. In germline, CDR1 is LNHNV, CDR2 YYDKDF (reference sequence). V lost 0 bases to trimming and J lost 8 bases, with 14 bases between them.

V usage is TRBV11-2 and J usage is TRBJ2-7, with TRBD1 identical over 9 bases. With 1 base clipped from V and 6 bases from J, the junction kept 10 bases outside the gene matches. CDR3 length equals 16 residues. Looked up from germline, CDR1 is SGHAT and CDR2 is FQNNGV. CDR3 DNA: TGTGCCAGCAGCTTAGTAGGAGGGACAGGGTTAACCGAGCAGTACTTC. This encodes CASSLVGGTGLTEQYF.

The rearrangement uses TRBV25-1 and TRBJ2-6; D remains ambiguous. Trimming pared 3 bases from V and 4 bases from J, leaving 10 bases between. The length of the CDR3 is 15 residues. Germline V CDR1 and CDR2: MGHDK, SYGVNS. CDR3 in amino acids: CASSDTGSGANVLTF. Here the CDR3 DNA reads TGTGCCAGCAGTGATACCGGTTCAGGGGCCAACGTCCTGACTTTC.

This chain connects TRBV7-2 to TRBJ2-2; 11 bases are a match to TRBD2. V gave up 5 bases and J gave up 6 bases; unmatched junction bases: 8. Germline V gene sequence: CDR1 SGHTA, CDR2 FQGNSA. The CDR3 sequence is 16 residues long. The CDR3 is CASSRIILAGAGELFF. CDR3 nucleotides: TGTGCCAGCAGCCGGATAATACTAGCGGGAGCCGGGGAGCTGTTTTTT.

This chain joins TRBV7-9 and TRBJ2-7, with 11 nucleotides matching TRBD2. Germline V gives CDR1 SEHNR, CDR2 FQNEAQ (reference sequence). The CDR3 loop spans 15 amino acids. Losses at the gene ends were 7 bases for V and 5 bases for J; bases not matched to a gene: 10. Written as DNA, the CDR3 is TGTGCCAGCAACCCGATAGCGGGAGGGCCAGACGAGCAGTACTTC. Amino acids: CASNPIAGGPDEQYF.

The V gene is TRBV4-3, the J gene TRBJ2-5; TRBD2 matches 12 bases. CDR1 and CDR2 (germline): LGHNA, YSLEER. The CDR3 runs 15 residues. The J segment lost 5 bases and the V segment lost 4 bases, leaving 5 bases of the junction unmatched. Here the CDR3 DNA reads TGCGCCAGCAGCCCGACTAGCGGGAGTCTGGAGACCCAGTACTTC. Protein sequence: CASSPTSGSLETQYF.

Written as DNA, the CDR3 is TGTGCCAGCTCACCGGACGGGAGCTCCTACGAGCAGTACTTC. It is translated as CASSPDGSSYEQYF. This chain joins TRBV18 and TRBJ2-7, with D possibly matching TRBD2 (6 bases). Trimming shortened V by 3 bases and J by 0 bases, and 9 bases separated the two germline ends. This CDR3 has 14 residues. Germline-derived CDR1 and CDR2 are KGHSH and LQKENI.

The chain has TRBV10-3 and TRBJ2-1; D is perhaps TRBD1 (6 bases). CDR1 and CDR2 from the germline V gene are ENHRY and SYGVKD. With 6 bases removed from V and 4 bases from J, the gap between germline ends came to 13 bases. CDR3 length: 14 residues. The CDR3 DNA reads TGTGCCATCAGAGCCGGGACATCGTACAATGAGCAGTTCTTC. Translation gives CAIRAGTSYNEQFF.

The V call is TRBV4-3, the J call TRBJ2-1, with D perhaps given as TRBD1 or TRBD2 (6 bases each). The ends were cut back, 4 bases at V and 8 bases at J, with 24 bases in the middle. The germline V gene encodes CDR1 LGHNA and CDR2 YSLEER. The CDR3 consists of 17 residues. CDR3 amino acids: CASSREGGRWGRDEQFF. The CDR3 DNA sequence: TGCGCCAGCAGCCGAGAGGGGGGACGATGGGGACGGGATGAGCAGTTCTTC.

The chain combines TRBV29-1 with TRBJ2-3; 9 bases map to TRBD2. V was clipped by 8 bases and J by 0 bases; unmatched bases: 6. Germline CDR1 SQVTM, CDR2 ANQGSEA. This CDR3 comprises 14 residues. The CDR3 sequence is CSTIAGDSTDTQYF. Written as DNA, the CDR3 is TGCAGCACCATAGCGGGGGATAGCACAGATACGCAGTATTTT.